These T cell receptor beta chains were read from a single sample in a study of circulating and synovial CD4+ cells in juvenile arthritis. Some clones are missing from TCRdb's copy, which holds only in-frame ones; the method was immunoSEQ multiplex PCR. Of fewer than 35,000 clones listed, just under 95% were seen once; the top ten hold about 3.1%. Source material: CD4+ T cells from blood. Receptors were obtained from a human donor with juvenile idiopathic arthritis. The CDR3 runs from the conserved cysteine through the conserved F or W. D genes are given only for firm matches.

>TRBJ2-3|TRBV19|NA
TGTGCCAGTAGCCCCAGGAAAACAGATACGCAGTATTTT
CASSPRKTDTQYF
>TRBJ2-7|TRBV11-2|NA
TGTGCGAGCTCGGCTCAGGGGCTCTACGAGCAGTACTTC
CASSAQGLYEQYF
>TRBJ1-1|TRBV7-9|NA
TGTGCCAGCAGCCTACTCAGGGGCGCCTTGAACACTGAAGCTTTCTTT
CASSLLRGALNTEAFF
>TRBJ2-2|TRBV27|NA
TGTGCCACCCGACCCTCCATGGGGCAGCCCACCGGGGAGCTGTTTTTT
CATRPSMGQPTGELFF
>TRBJ1-2|TRBV10-3|TRBD1
TGTGCCATCAGCCCCGGGACAGGCGACTATGGCTACACCTTC
CAISPGTGDYGYTF
>TRBJ2-3|TRBV25-1|NA
TGTGCCAGCAGTGAATGGCGGGGGCGAAACACAGATACGCAGTATTTT
CASSEWRGRNTDTQYF
>TRBJ1-1|TRBV11-2|NA
TGTGCCAGCAGCAGTGACAGGCGGAACACTGAAGCTTTCTTT
CASSSDRRNTEAFF
>TRBJ2-5|TRBV7-6|NA
TGTGCCAGCAGCCGGGACTGGGGCGAGACCCAGTACTTC
CASSRDWGETQYF
>TRBJ2-5|TRBV9|NA
TGTGCCAGCAGCGTAGACTCCACAGGGCAAGAGACCCAGTACTTC
CASSVDSTGQETQYF
>TRBJ2-1|TRBV5-1|TRBD2
TGCGCCAGCTGGAGATCCGGGACTAGCTACAATGAGCAGTTCTTC
CASWRSGTSYNEQFF
>TRBJ2-7|TRBV6-5|NA
TGTGCCAGCAGTTTCCTCAGGGCCTACGAGCAGTACTTC
CASSFLRAYEQYF